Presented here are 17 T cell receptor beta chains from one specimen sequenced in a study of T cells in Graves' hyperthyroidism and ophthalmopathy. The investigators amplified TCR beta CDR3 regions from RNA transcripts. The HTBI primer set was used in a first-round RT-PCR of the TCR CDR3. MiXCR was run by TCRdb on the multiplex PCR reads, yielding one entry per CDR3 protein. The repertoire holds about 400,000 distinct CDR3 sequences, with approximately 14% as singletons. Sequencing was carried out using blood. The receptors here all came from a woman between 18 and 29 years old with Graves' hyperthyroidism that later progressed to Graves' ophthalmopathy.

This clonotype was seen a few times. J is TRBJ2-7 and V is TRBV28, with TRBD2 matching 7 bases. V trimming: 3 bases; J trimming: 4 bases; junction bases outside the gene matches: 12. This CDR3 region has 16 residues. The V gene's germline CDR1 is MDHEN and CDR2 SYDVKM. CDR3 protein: CASSLWGGSKAYEQYF. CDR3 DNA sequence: TGTGCCAGCAGTTTGTGGGGGGGATCTAAGGCTTACGAGCAGTACTTC. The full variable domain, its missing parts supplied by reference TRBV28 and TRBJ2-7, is DVKVTQSSRYLVKRTGEKVFLECVQDMDHENMFWYRQDPGLGLRLIYFSYDVKMKEKGDIPEGYSVSREKKERFSLILESASTNQTSMYLCASSLWGGSKAYEQYFGPGTRLTVT.

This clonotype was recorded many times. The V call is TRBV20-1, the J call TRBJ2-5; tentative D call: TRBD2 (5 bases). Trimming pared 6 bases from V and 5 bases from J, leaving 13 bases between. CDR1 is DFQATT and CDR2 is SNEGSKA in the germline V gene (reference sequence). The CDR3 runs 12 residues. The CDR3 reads CSAPDSGETQYF. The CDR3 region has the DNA TGCAGTGCCCCGGACTCGGGCGAGACCCAGTACTTC.

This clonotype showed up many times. For the CDR3, the DNA is TGCAGTGTGGGGACTAGCGACCAAAATGAGCAGTTCTTC. Translating gives CSVGTSDQNEQFF. The V call is TRBV20-1, the J call TRBJ2-1; 10 positions match TRBD2. Germline CDR1 and CDR2: DFQATT and SNEGSKA (reference sequence). The CDR3 has 13 amino acids. V shed 7 bases and J 7 bases; nucleotides not matched to a gene: 7.

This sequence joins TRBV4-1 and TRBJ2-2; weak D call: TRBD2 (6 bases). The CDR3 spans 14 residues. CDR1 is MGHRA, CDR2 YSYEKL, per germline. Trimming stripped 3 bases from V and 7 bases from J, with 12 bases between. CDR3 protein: CASSHREYGGELFF. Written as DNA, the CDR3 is TGCGCCAGCAGCCACCGGGAGTATGGCGGGGAGCTGTTTTTT.

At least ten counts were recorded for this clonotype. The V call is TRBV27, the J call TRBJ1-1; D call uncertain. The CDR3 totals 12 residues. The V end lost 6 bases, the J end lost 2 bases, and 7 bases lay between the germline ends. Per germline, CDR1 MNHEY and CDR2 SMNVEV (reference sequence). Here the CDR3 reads CASREGNTEAFF. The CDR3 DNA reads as TGTGCCAGCAGGGAAGGTAACACTGAAGCTTTCTTT.

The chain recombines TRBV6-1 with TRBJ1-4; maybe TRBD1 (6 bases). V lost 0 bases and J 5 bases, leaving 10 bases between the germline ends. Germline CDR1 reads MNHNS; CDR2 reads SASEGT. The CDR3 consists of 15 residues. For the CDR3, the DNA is TGTGCCAGCAGTGAAGCTACCGGGACAAATGAAAAACTGTTTTTT. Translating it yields CASSEATGTNEKLFF.

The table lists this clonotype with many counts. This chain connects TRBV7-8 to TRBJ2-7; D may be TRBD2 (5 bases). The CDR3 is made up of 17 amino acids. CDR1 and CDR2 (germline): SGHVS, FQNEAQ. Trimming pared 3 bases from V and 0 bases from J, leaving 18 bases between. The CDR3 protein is CASSFPPVGGSSYEQYF. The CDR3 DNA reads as TGTGCCAGCAGCTTCCCACCCGTAGGAGGAAGCTCCTACGAGCAGTACTTC.

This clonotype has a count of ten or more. The CDR3 DNA reads as TGTGCTTCCCGGGAACAGGTGCCTGGCTCCTACGAGCAGTACTTC. Translated: CASREQVPGSYEQYF. The chain combines TRBV28 with TRBJ2-7, with D possibly called TRBD1 or TRBD2 (5 bases each). The CDR3 runs to 15 residues. Germline lookup yields CDR1 MDHEN and CDR2 SYDVKM.

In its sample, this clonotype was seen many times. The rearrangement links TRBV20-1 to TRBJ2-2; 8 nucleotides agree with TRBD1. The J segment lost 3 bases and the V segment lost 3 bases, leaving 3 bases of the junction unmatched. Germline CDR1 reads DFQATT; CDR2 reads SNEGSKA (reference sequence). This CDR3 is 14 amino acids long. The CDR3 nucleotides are TGCAGTGCTAGTACACAGGGGGACACCGGGGAGCTGTTTTTT. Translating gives CSASTQGDTGELFF.

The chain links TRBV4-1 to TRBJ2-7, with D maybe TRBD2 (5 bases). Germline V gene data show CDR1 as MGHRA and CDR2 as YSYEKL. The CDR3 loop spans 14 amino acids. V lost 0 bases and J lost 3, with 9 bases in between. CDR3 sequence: CASSQDLRGYEQYF. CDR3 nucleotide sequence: TGCGCCAGCAGCCAAGATCTCCGGGGCTACGAGCAGTACTTC.

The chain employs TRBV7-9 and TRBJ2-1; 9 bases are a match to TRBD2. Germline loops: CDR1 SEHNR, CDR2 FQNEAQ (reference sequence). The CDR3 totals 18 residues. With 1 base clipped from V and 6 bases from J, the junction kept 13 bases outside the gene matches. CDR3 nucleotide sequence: TGTGCCAGCAGCTTAGTGTCTATATTAGCGGGAGTATTCAATGAGCAGTTCTTC. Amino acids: CASSLVSILAGVFNEQFF.

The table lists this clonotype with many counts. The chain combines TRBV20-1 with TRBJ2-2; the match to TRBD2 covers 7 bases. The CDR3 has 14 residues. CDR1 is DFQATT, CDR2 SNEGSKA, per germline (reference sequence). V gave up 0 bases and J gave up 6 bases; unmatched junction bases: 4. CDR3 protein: CSARDWGGSGELFF. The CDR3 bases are TGCAGTGCTAGAGATTGGGGGGGATCCGGGGAGCTGTTTTTT.

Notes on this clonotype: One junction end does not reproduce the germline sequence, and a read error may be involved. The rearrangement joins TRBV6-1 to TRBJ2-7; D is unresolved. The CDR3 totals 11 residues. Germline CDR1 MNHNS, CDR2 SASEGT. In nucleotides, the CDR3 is TGTGCCATCAGTGAATACTACGAGCAGTACTTC. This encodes CAISEYYEQYF.

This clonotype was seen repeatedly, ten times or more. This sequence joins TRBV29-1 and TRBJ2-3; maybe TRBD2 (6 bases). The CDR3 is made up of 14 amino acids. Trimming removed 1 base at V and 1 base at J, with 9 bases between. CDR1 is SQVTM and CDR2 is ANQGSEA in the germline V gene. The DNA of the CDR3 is TGCAGCGTTGAAGTAGGCGGGGGCACAGATACGCAGTATTTT. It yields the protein CSVEVGGGTDTQYF.

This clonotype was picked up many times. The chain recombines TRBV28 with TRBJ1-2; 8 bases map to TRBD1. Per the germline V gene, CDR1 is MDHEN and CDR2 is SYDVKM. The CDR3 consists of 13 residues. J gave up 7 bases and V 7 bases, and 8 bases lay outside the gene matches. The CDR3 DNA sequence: TGTGCCAGCACCCCACAGGGGGTGGTTGGCTACACCTTC. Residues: CASTPQGVVGYTF.

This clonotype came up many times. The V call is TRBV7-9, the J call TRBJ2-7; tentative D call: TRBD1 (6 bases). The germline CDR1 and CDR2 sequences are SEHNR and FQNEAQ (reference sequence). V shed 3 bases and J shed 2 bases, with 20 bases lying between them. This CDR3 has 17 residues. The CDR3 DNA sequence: TGTGCCAGCAGCTTGTCGGCCAACCAGGGGAAAGCCTACGAGCAGTACTTC. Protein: CASSLSANQGKAYEQYF.

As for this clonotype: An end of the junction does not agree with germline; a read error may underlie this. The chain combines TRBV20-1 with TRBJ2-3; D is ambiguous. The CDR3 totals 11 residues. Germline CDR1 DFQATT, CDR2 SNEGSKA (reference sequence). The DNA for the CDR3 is TGCAGTGTGTTTAGCATAGATACGCAGTATTTT. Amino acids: CSVFSIDTQYF.